The rows below give T cell receptor beta chains drawn from one sample of a study of regulatory T cells in long-lasting Graves disease. Using its own MiXCR run on the multiplex PCR reads, TCRdb lists one record per CDR3 protein. The data contain approximately 360,000 distinct CDR3 sequences, roughly 10% of them singletons. The sample was also reused in another study, on T cells in Graves' hyperthyroidism and ophthalmopathy.

Here the sequenced sample was peripheral blood mononuclear cells (PBMCs), taken at new diagnosis, from a patient treated with antithyroid drugs. These receptors all come from a woman aged 18-30 years with Graves disease. Both conserved end residues are part of each CDR3.

TRBV7-3	TRBJ2-3	CASSPGQLSTDTQYF
TRBV27	TRBJ2-1	CASRPGPPTGYSYNEQFF
TRBV28	TRBJ2-7	CASSSREYYEQYF
TRBV7-8	TRBJ1-2	CASSLDVGRRGYTF
TRBV11-2	TRBJ2-1	CASSLGGPVEQFF
TRBV10-3	TRBJ1-1	CAISEEGNMNTEAFF
TRBV6-1	TRBJ2-1	CASRRGTSYNEQFF
TRBV6-1	TRBJ1-1	CASSEQERRAFF
TRBV19	TRBJ1-5	CASSMLRGGQPQHF
TRBV6-1	TRBJ1-5	CASSPQGEGNQPQHF
TRBV7-9	TRBJ2-1	CASDELAGGNEQFF
TRBV11-2	TRBJ2-7	CASSSFETSAYEQYF
TRBV6-2/TRBV6-3	TRBJ1-2	CASSSIVAGYTF
TRBV28	TRBJ2-5	CASSRGTQYF
TRBV20-1	TRBJ1-2	CSARDRKEYGYTF